Below are 27 T cell receptor beta chains sequenced from a single sample in a study of shared clonotypes between healthy human individuals. Using immunoSEQ multiplex PCR, the repertoire was profiled, and TCRdb retains in-frame clones only, with some absent. This sample carries about 510,000 clones, approximately 79% of them seen once, and the ten largest clones take approximately 12%. Material for sequencing was PBMCs. Every receptor here comes from a woman in her thirties or forties in good health. Some clones in this sample may be carry-over from other donors' samples.

The V and J genes are TRBV7-2 and TRBJ1-1; 9 bases fit TRBD1. Germline CDR1 SGHTA, CDR2 FQGNSA. The CDR3 is 15 residues long. Germline trimming cut 5 bases from V and 1 base from J; bases unmatched to any gene: 5. DNA for the CDR3: TGTGCCAGCAGCCCAGAGGGACAGGGGAACACTGAAGCTTTCTTT. Amino acids: CASSPEGQGNTEAFF.

The chain couples TRBV11-1 to TRBJ2-3; 11 bases fit TRBD2. This CDR3 has 16 residues. After removal of 2 bases from V and 5 bases from J, the junction contained 6 bases not matched to a gene. Germline V gives CDR1 SGHAT, CDR2 FQDESV (reference sequence). CDR3 region: CASSLRRLAGRDTQYF. CDR3 DNA sequence: TGTGCCAGCAGCTTAAGAAGACTAGCGGGGCGAGATACGCAGTATTTT.

This clone was counted only a few times. The V and J genes are TRBV10-3 and TRBJ2-1; the D gene is possibly TRBD2 (6 bases). This CDR3 region has 17 residues. V lost 0 bases and J lost 7, with 19 bases in between. Germline V lookup: CDR1 ENHRY, CDR2 SYGVKD. The CDR3 region is CAISESEGNPRSNEQFF. The CDR3 bases are TGTGCCATCAGTGAGTCGGAGGGGAACCCACGGTCGAATGAGCAGTTCTTC.

As DNA, the CDR3 is TGTGCCAGCAGGGAATCCGGGACAGGGGCTGGAAACACCATATATTTT. It codes for CASRESGTGAGNTIYF. This chain joins TRBV28 and TRBJ1-3; TRBD1 agrees at 10 bases. CDR3 length: 16 residues. Unmatched junction bases numbered 7, after V lost 6 bases and J lost 2 bases. Germline CDR1 reads MDHEN; CDR2 reads SYDVKM.

This chain joins TRBV7-9 and TRBJ1-3; D gene ambiguous. The CDR3 is 17 residues long. CDR1 and CDR2 from the germline V gene are SEHNR and FQNEAQ (reference sequence). Trimming removed 5 bases from V and 0 bases from J, with 17 bases in between. The CDR3 is CASSAPGSRTSGNTIYF. The CDR3 coding sequence is TGTGCCAGCAGCGCACCTGGGTCAAGGACCTCTGGAAACACCATATATTTT.

A single count supports this clone. One end of the junction varies from germline; a read error may be responsible. This chain connects TRBV7-7 to TRBJ2-7, with D perhaps matching TRBD2 (5 bases). Germline V CDR1 and CDR2: SSHAT, FNYEAQ (reference sequence). The CDR3 loop spans 14 amino acids. The chain's CDR3 is CASSLAPDGYEQYF. The CDR3 DNA reads as TGTGCTAGCAGCTTAGCGCCGGACGGCTACGAGCAGTACTTC.

The CDR3 DNA reads TGCGCCAGCAGTGATGGGGGAGCGGGAGGCAAGACGAAGACCCAGTACTTC. Residues: CASSDGGAGGKTKTQYF. The rearrangement uses TRBV10-2 and TRBJ2-5, with 9 bases aligning to TRBD2. Germline V gives CDR1 WSHSY, CDR2 SAAADI. This CDR3 spans 17 amino acids. The ends lost 3 bases at V and 6 bases at J; junction bases unmatched: 14.

The V and J genes are TRBV5-1 and TRBJ2-5; D is perhaps TRBD1 or TRBD2 (5 bases each). The J call is uncertain, as TRBJ2-7 better fits the DNA end. This CDR3 is 14 amino acids long. Germline V gene sequence: CDR1 SGHRS, CDR2 YFSETQ. In nucleotides, the CDR3 is TGCGCCAGCAGCGGGACGACAGCGTCGGGCGAGCAGTACTTC. This gives the protein CASSGTTASGEQYF.

V is TRBV10-3 and J is TRBJ2-1, with 10 bases fitting TRBD2. CDR3 length equals 17 residues. V shed 10 bases and J 6 bases; nucleotides not matched to a gene: 18. Germline lookup yields CDR1 ENHRY and CDR2 SYGVKD. The CDR3 bases are TGTGCCACCAGAAAGACGGAGGCTAGCGGGAGCCGCAATGAGCAGTTCTTC. This codes for CATRKTEASGSRNEQFF.

V gene TRBV30 combines with J gene TRBJ2-1; 11 positions agree with TRBD2. V dropped 4 bases and J dropped 7; count of bases not matched to a gene: 9. Germline CDR1 is GTSNPN and CDR2 is SVGIG (reference sequence). The CDR3 runs 15 residues. The CDR3 is CAWKFVAGGKNEQFF. Here the CDR3 DNA reads TGTGCCTGGAAGTTCGTAGCGGGAGGGAAGAATGAGCAGTTCTTC.

The rearrangement links TRBV15 to TRBJ1-4; perhaps TRBD1 as D (5 bases). The length of the CDR3 is 15 residues. Trimming took 2 bases from V and 3 from J, leaving 10 bases between them. CDR1 and CDR2 from the germline V gene are LNHNV and YYDKDF (reference sequence). CDR3 in amino acids: CATSRTGRSNEKLFF. In nucleotides, the CDR3 is TGTGCCACCAGCAGAACGGGGCGGTCTAATGAAAAACTGTTTTTT.

V usage is TRBV5-1 and J usage is TRBJ2-5; unclear D gene. Germline assignment: CDR1 SGHRS and CDR2 YFSETQ. The CDR3 has 15 amino acids. V was clipped by 4 bases and J by 1 base, with 14 bases between them. The CDR3 protein is CASSRGGGVQETQYF. Written as DNA, the CDR3 is TGCGCCAGCAGCCGAGGTGGCGGAGTCCAAGAGACCCAGTACTTC.

V and J are TRBV7-8 and TRBJ2-7; D unresolved. Germline loops: CDR1 SGHVS, CDR2 FQNEAQ. V shed 5 bases and J shed 4 bases, with 21 bases lying between them. The CDR3 spans 16 residues. The CDR3 here is CASSAGSSGKVYEQYF. The CDR3, as DNA: TGTGCCAGCAGCGCAGGCAGCTCTGGGAAAGTGTACGAGCAGTACTTC.

This chain connects TRBV19 to TRBJ2-1; the D gene is possibly TRBD1 (5 bases). In germline, CDR1 is LNHDA, CDR2 SQIVND (reference sequence). This CDR3 is built from 13 residues. The V and J ends lost 5 bases and 4 bases respectively, with 9 bases between them. CDR3 DNA: TGTGCCAGTAGTGGAGACAGTTACAATGAGCAGTTCTTC. Encoded protein: CASSGDSYNEQFF.

The chain is built from TRBV6-5 and TRBJ2-7; D uncertain. In germline, CDR1 is MNHEY, CDR2 SVGAGI. V lost 0 bases and J 5 bases, leaving 17 bases between the germline ends. CDR3 length: 16 residues. The CDR3 DNA is TGTGCCAGCAGTTACTCGTCATGGGGTCCCATCCACGAGCAGTACTTC. Its protein product is CASSYSSWGPIHEQYF.

Only a few counts were recorded for this clone. The rearrangement links TRBV6-1 to TRBJ1-1; D is possibly TRBD1 (5 bases). Germline assignment: CDR1 MNHNS and CDR2 SASEGT. Trimming took off 2 bases at V and 6 bases at J, with 10 bases between the two ends. This CDR3 contains 13 residues. CDR3 residues: CASSEQWGAEAFF. The CDR3 nucleotides are TGTGCCAGCAGTGAACAGTGGGGGGCTGAAGCTTTCTTT.

Many counts were recorded for this clone. V and J are TRBV4-3 and TRBJ2-7; no clear D gene. The germline V and J ends were trimmed by 1 base and 3 bases, with 7 bases remaining between them. The CDR3 has 13 amino acids. Germline CDR1 is LGHNA and CDR2 is YSLEER. As DNA, the CDR3 is TGCGCCAGCAGCCAAGTAGGTGGCTACGAGCAGTACTTC. This translates into CASSQVGGYEQYF.

V is TRBV5-1 and J is TRBJ2-1; the match to TRBD2 covers 8 bases. The V gene's germline CDR1 is SGHRS and CDR2 YFSETQ. J lost 10 bases, V lost 5 bases, and 17 bases had no gene match. The CDR3 length is 16 residues. The CDR3 loop reads CASSKTGGRSGGEQFF. The CDR3 region has the DNA TGCGCCAGCAGTAAGACAGGCGGGAGGTCAGGAGGGGAGCAGTTCTTC.

The chain is built from TRBV14 and TRBJ2-7; tentatively, D is TRBD1 or TRBD2 (5 bases each). There are 15 residues in the CDR3. Trimming stripped 0 bases from V and 6 bases from J, with 15 bases between. CDR1 and CDR2 from the germline V gene are SGHDN and FVKESK. CDR3 sequence: CASSQDGGLRGEQYF. The CDR3 region has the DNA TGTGCCAGCAGCCAAGACGGAGGTCTGAGGGGCGAGCAGTACTTC.

The chain joins TRBV5-1 to TRBJ2-5, with 7 positions matching TRBD1. CDR1 SGHRS and CDR2 YFSETQ come from the germline V gene. V was pared by 4 bases and J by 5 bases, with 5 bases of the junction left unmatched. The CDR3 totals 13 residues. This CDR3 reads CASSQQGDETQYF. The CDR3 nucleotides read TGCGCCAGCAGCCAGCAGGGGGATGAGACCCAGTACTTC.

J is TRBJ2-7 and V is TRBV2; D gene ambiguous. V lost 6 bases and J 2 bases, leaving 14 bases between the germline ends. Germline lookup yields CDR1 SNHLY and CDR2 FYNNEI. The CDR3 spans 14 residues. The CDR3, as DNA: TGTGCCAGCAGCGCCGGCACAGTAACCTACGAGCAGTACTTC. Translating gives CASSAGTVTYEQYF.

This sequence joins TRBV28 and TRBJ1-2, with D possibly TRBD1 on 6 matching bases. Trimming cost V 6 bases and J 5 bases, with 13 bases left between them. The CDR3 is 13 residues long. The germline CDR1 and CDR2 sequences are MDHEN and SYDVKM. CDR3 region: CASRSGTPYGYTF. CDR3 DNA: TGTGCCAGCAGGAGTGGGACACCTTATGGCTACACCTTC.

This clone was seen a handful of times. Here the CDR3 DNA reads TGTGCCAGCAGCGTGGCAGGGGGGGGCCAGCCCCAGCATTTT. Its protein product is CASSVAGGGQPQHF. The chain combines TRBV21-1 with TRBJ1-5. TRBV21-1 is deemed a pseudogene. The CDR3 loop spans 14 amino acids.

The chain employs TRBV27 and TRBJ1-5; 7 bases map to TRBD1. Germline CDR1 is MNHEY and CDR2 is SMNVEV (reference sequence). J gave up 0 bases and V 8 bases, and 16 bases lay outside the gene matches. This CDR3 has 18 residues. The CDR3 DNA reads as TGTGCCAGCGCTCGGGACAGCGCCTTCTCCTATAGCAATCAGCCCCAGCATTTT. Translated: CASARDSAFSYSNQPQHF.

As concerns this clone: A junction boundary mismatches the germline segment, possibly from a read error. This chain uses TRBV6-5 with TRBJ1-4, with 10 bases fitting TRBD1. Germline V gene data show CDR1 as MNHEY and CDR2 as SVGAGI. The CDR3 contains 14 residues. DNA of the CDR3: TGTGCCAGCAGTGCGACAGGGGGCGGTGAAAGACTGTTTTTT. This gives the protein CASSATGGGERLFF.

This clone occurred once. The chain joins TRBV28 to TRBJ2-2, with D possibly being TRBD1 or TRBD2 (5 bases each). V lost 5 bases and J lost 6, with 16 bases in between. Germline V gene lookup returns CDR1 MDHEN and CDR2 SYDVKM. This CDR3 region has 15 residues. The CDR3 bases are TGTGCCAGCAGTCCGGGGCAGGGCGACGCCGGGGAGCTGTTTTTT. Protein sequence: CASSPGQGDAGELFF.

The rearrangement uses TRBV19 and TRBJ1-4, with D possibly TRBD1 on 5 matching bases. V was trimmed by 1 base and J by 6 bases, leaving 9 bases between them. In germline, CDR1 is LNHDA, CDR2 SQIVND (reference sequence). The CDR3 is made up of 14 amino acids. Written as DNA, the CDR3 is TGTGCCAGTAGTATAGGGGGCAGGGATGAAAAACTGTTTTTT. As protein: CASSIGGRDEKLFF.